Here is one TCR beta chain with its context. This record comes from a study of shared clonotypes between healthy human individuals. Selected positively for CCR7 and CD45RO-negative, naive CD8 cells excluded terminally differentiated effector memory CD45RA+ cells. Each sample came from a Caucasian adult donor living in Nashville, Tennessee. Germline V lookup: CDR1 SEHNR, CDR2 FQNEAQ (reference sequence). J lost 3 bases, V lost 4 bases, and 7 bases had no gene match. The length of the CDR3 is 16 residues. Assay used: immunoSEQ multiplex PCR; TCRdb lists only in-frame clones, some missing. The table lists approximately 2,000,000 clones, about 93% of them singletons.

The TCR comes from a man aged 18 to 30 in good health. Some clones in this sample may be carry-over from other donors' samples. The sample consisted of naive CD8+ T cells from PBMCs. This chain uses TRBV7-9 with TRBJ2-1, with 9 bases aligning to TRBD2. The CDR3 DNA reads TGTGCCAGCAGCTCCCGACTAGCGGAAAACTACAATGAGCAGTTCTTC. This encodes CASSSRLAENYNEQFF.